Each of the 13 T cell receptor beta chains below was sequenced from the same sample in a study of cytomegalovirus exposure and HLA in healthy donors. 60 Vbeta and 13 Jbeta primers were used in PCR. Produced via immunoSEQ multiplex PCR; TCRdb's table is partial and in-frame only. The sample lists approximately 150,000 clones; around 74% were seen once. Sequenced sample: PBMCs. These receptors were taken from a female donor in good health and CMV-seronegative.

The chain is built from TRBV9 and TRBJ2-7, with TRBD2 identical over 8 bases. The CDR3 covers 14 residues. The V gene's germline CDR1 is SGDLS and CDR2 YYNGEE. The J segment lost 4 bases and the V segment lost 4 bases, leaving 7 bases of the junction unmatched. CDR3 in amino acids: CASSPAGAHYEQYF. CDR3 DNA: TGTGCCAGCAGCCCAGCGGGAGCACATTACGAGCAGTACTTC. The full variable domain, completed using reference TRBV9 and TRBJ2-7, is DSGVTQTPKHLITATGQRVTLRCSPRSGDLSVYWYQQSLDQGLQFLIQYYNGEERAKGNILERFSAQQFPDLHSELNLSSLELGDSALYFCASSPAGAHYEQYFGPGTRLTVT.

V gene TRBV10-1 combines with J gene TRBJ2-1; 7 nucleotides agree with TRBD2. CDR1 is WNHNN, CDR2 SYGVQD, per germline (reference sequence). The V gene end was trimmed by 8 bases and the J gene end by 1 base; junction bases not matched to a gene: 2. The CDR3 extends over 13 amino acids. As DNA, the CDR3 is TGCGCCAGCGGGGGGGTGTCCTACAATGAGCAGTTCTTC. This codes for CASGGVSYNEQFF.

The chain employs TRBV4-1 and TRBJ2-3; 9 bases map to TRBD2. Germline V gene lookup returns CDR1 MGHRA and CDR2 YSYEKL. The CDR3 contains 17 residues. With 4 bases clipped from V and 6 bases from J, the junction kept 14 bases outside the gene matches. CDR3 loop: CASSRTGSSGAPDTQYF. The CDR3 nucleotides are TGCGCCAGCAGCCGGACCGGGTCTAGCGGGGCCCCGGATACGCAGTATTTT.

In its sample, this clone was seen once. Written as DNA, the CDR3 is TGTGCCAGCAGTGGGGTGGGACAGGCGAACACTGAAGCTTTCTTT. This gives the protein CASSGVGQANTEAFF. The chain carries TRBV27 and TRBJ1-1, with TRBD1 matching 8 bases. The V segment lost 5 bases and the J segment 1 base; nucleotides outside the gene matches: 6. The CDR3 is 15 amino acids. The V gene's germline CDR1 is MNHEY and CDR2 SMNVEV (reference sequence).

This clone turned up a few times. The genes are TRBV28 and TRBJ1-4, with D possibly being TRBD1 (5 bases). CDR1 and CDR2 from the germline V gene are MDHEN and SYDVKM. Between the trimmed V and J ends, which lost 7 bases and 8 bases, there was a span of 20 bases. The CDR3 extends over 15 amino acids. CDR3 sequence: CASTPNGPKGEKLFF. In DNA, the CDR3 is TGTGCCAGCACTCCCAACGGACCTAAGGGGGAAAAACTGTTTTTT.

The CDR3 region is CASSYQALGTQYF. For the CDR3, the DNA is TGTGCCAGCAGTTACCAAGCGTTAGGTACGCAGTATTTT. The chain has TRBV6-6 and TRBJ2-3; D gene ambiguous. The germline V and J ends were trimmed by 2 bases and 8 bases, with 11 bases remaining between them. Germline CDR1 and CDR2: MNHNY and SVGAGI (reference sequence). The CDR3 is 13 residues long.

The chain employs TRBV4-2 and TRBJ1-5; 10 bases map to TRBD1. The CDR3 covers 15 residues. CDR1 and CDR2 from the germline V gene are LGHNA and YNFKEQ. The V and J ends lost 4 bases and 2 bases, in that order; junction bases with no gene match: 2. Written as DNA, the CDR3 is TGTGCCAGCAGCCGGGACAGGGGTGGCAATCAGCCCCAGCATTTT. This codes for CASSRDRGGNQPQHF.

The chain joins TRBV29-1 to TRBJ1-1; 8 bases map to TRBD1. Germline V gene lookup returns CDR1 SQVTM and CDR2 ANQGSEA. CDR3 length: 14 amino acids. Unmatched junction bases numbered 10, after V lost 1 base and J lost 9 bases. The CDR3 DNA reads TGCAGCGTTGAAGCTACTCCAGGGGGCTGGAAAGCTTTCTTT. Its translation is CSVEATPGGWKAFF.

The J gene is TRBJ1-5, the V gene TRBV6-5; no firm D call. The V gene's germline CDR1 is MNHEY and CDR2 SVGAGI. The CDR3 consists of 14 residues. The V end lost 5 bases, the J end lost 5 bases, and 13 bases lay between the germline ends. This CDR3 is CASSPLATDQPQHF. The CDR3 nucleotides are TGTGCCAGCAGTCCCTTAGCCACGGATCAGCCCCAGCATTTT.

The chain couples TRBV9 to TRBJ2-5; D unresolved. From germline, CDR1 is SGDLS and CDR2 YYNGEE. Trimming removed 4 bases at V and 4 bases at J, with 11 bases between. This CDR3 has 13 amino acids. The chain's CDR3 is CASSSLSGETQYF. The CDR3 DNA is TGTGCCAGCAGCTCTCTGTCGGGAGAGACCCAGTACTTC. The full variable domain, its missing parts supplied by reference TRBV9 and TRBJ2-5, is DSGVTQTPKHLITATGQRVTLRCSPRSGDLSVYWYQQSLDQGLQFLIQYYNGEERAKGNILERFSAQQFPDLHSELNLSSLELGDSALYFCASSSLSGETQYFGPGTRLLVL.

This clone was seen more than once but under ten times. The CDR3 DNA reads TGTGCCAGCAGCTTGCCGGGACAGGGGTCTCCCGGGGAGCTGTTTTTT. It is translated as CASSLPGQGSPGELFF. The V gene is TRBV7-6, the J gene TRBJ2-2; 10 bases match TRBD1. Trimming took 3 bases from V and 6 from J; bases not matched to a gene: 7. CDR1 is SGHVS and CDR2 is FNYEAQ in the germline V gene. The CDR3 runs to 16 residues.

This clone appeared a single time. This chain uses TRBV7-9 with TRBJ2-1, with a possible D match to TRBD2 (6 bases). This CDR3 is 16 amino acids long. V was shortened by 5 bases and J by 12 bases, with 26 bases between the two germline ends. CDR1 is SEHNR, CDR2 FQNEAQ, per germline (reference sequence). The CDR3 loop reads CASSPRGSGPGPGQFF. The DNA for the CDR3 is TGTGCCAGCAGCCCCCGGGGTAGCGGTCCCGGTCCGGGGCAGTTCTTC.

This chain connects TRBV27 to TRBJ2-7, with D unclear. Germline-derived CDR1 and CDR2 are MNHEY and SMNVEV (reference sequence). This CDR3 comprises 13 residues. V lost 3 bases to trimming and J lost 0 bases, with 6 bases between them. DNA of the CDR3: TGTGCCAGCAGTTTCTCTCCCTCCTACGAGCAGTACTTC. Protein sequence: CASSFSPSYEQYF.